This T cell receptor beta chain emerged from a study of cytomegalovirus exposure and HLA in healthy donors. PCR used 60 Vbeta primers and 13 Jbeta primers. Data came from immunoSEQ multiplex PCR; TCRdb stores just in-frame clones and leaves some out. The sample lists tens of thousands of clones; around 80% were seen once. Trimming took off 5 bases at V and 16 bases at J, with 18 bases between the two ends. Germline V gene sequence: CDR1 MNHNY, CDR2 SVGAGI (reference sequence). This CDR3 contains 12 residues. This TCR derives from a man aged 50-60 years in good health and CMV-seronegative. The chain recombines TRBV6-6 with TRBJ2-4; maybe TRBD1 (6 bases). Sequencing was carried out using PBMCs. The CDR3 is CASSLTGKSTYF. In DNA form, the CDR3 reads TGTGCCAGCAGTCTCACAGGGAAGTCGACCTACTTC.